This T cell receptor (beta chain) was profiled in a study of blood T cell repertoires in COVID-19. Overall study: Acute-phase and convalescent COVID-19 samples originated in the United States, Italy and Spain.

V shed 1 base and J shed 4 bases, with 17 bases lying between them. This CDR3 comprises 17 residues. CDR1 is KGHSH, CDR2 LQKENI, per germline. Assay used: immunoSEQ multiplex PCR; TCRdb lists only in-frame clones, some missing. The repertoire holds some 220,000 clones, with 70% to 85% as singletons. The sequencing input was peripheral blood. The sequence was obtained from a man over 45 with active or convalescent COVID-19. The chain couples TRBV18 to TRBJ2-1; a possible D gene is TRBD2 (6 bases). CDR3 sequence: CASSPLRALRGYNEQFF. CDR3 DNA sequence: TGTGCCAGCTCACCACTCCGGGCCCTACGGGGGTACAATGAGCAGTTCTTC. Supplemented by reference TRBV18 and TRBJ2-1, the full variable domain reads NAGVMQNPRHLVRRRGQEARLRCSPMKGHSHVYWYRQLPEEGLKFMVYLQKENIIDESGMPKERFSAEFPKEGPSILRIQQVVRGDSAAYFCASSPLRALRGYNEQFFGPGTRLTVL.